Listed below are T cell receptor beta chains from one sample, sequenced in a study of T cells after somatic rescue of genetic block. The protocol was immunoSEQ multiplex PCR, while the TCRdb copy is restricted to in-frame clones and leaves out a portion. Among tens of thousands of clones listed, around 92% were seen once. Sequenced material: peripheral blood mononuclear cells (PBMCs). These receptor sequences come from a man in his forties or fifties. Both conserved end residues are part of each CDR3. A D gene is named only where the DNA matches it firmly. The size field is filled for only some rows; it gives once, few, many or a size class.

J gene | V gene | D gene | clone size | CDR3 protein | CDR3 DNA
TRBJ2-1 | TRBV30 | TRBD2 | - | CAWIAGSSYNEQFF | TGTGCCTGGATAGCGGGGAGCTCCTACAATGAGCAGTTCTTC
TRBJ2-1 | TRBV7-6 | - | - | CASSYAPGGAVEQFF | TGTGCCAGCAGCTACGCCCCAGGGGGGGCGGTTGAGCAGTTCTTC
TRBJ2-7 | TRBV18 | - | - | CASSPPRRLLSSYEQYF | TGTGCCAGCTCACCACCCCGCAGGCTTCTAAGTTCCTACGAGCAGTACTTC
TRBJ2-7 | TRBV25-1 | TRBD1 | - | CASSRQGTSYEQYF | TGTGCCAGCAGTCGACAGGGGACCTCCTACGAGCAGTACTTC
TRBJ2-7 | TRBV20-1 | - | - | CSARQVYEQYF | TGCAGTGCACGACAGGTCTACGAGCAGTACTTC
TRBJ1-3 | TRBV10-3 | - | - | CAISESGGNTIYF | TGTGCCATCAGTGAGTCGGGAGGAAACACCATATATTTT
TRBJ2-4 | TRBV4-2 | - | - | CASSQDLSHSVIQYF | TGTGCCAGCAGCCAAGACCTCTCTCATTCGGTCATTCAGTACTTC
TRBJ2-7 | TRBV6-6 | - | - | CASRSLGRDIDEQYF | TGTGCCAGCAGATCACTCGGACGGGACATAGACGAGCAGTACTTC
TRBJ2-7 | TRBV19 | - | - | CASSWGGSYEQYF | TGTGCCAGTAGCTGGGGAGGCTCCTACGAGCAGTACTTC
TRBJ1-6 | TRBV19 | - | - | CASQLEIGPHSPLHF | TGTGCCAGCCAGCTGGAGATCGGCCCACACTCACCCCTCCACTTT
TRBJ1-6 | TRBV7-2 | - | - | CASSTRGFSPLHF | TGTGCCAGCAGCACAAGAGGATTTTCACCCCTCCACTTT
TRBJ2-3 | TRBV7-9 | TRBD2 | - | CASSLARGGFTDTQYF | TGTGCCAGCAGCTTAGCGCGGGGGGGCTTCACAGATACGCAGTATTTT
TRBJ1-1 | TRBV5-6 | TRBD1 | - | CASSTTGGTEAFF | TGTGCCAGCAGCACGACAGGGGGCACTGAAGCTTTCTTT
TRBJ1-5 | TRBV6-5 | - | - | CASSSKGWGNQPQHF | TGTGCCAGCAGTTCAAAGGGTTGGGGGAATCAGCCCCAGCATTTT
TRBJ1-1 | TRBV27 | - | - | CASRLGGPRNTEAFF | TGTGCCAGCAGATTGGGGGGTCCGCGGAACACTGAAGCTTTCTTT
TRBJ2-2 | TRBV19 | - | - | CASSIGRISGGELFF | TGTGCCAGTAGTATCGGCAGAATAAGTGGCGGGGAGCTGTTTTTT
TRBJ2-5 | TRBV4-1 | TRBD1 | - | CASSGRGDSQETQYF | TGCGCCAGCAGCGGAAGAGGGGACAGTCAAGAGACCCAGTACTTC
TRBJ2-1 | TRBV28 | TRBD2 | - | CASSVQLAGINEQFF | TGTGCCAGCAGTGTCCAACTAGCGGGAATAAATGAGCAGTTCTTC
TRBJ1-4 | TRBV27 | TRBD1 | - | CASSFRGLNEKLFF | TGTGCCAGCAGTTTCAGGGGGCTTAATGAAAAACTGTTTTTT
TRBJ1-4 | TRBV5-4 | - | - | CASSLGGTNEKLFF | TGTGCCAGCAGCTTAGGGGGTACTAATGAAAAACTGTTTTTT
TRBJ1-2 | TRBV30 | - | - | CAWSGSMGGIYGYTF | TGTGCCTGGAGCGGGTCAATGGGGGGCATCTATGGCTACACCTTC
TRBJ1-6 | TRBV5-1 | - | - | CASSLLQVEDSPLHF | TGCGCCAGCAGCTTGTTGCAGGTCGAGGATTCACCCCTCCACTTT
TRBJ1-1 | TRBV4-1 | TRBD1 | - | CASSQGQGGGRAEAFF | TGCGCCAGCAGCCAAGGTCAGGGGGGAGGCCGAGCTGAAGCTTTCTTT
TRBJ1-2 | TRBV19 | - | - | CASSIDAGRGGYTF | TGTGCCAGTAGTATAGATGCGGGCCGGGGGGGCTACACCTTC
TRBJ2-7 | TRBV28 | - | - | CASSPKLRGSYEQYF | TGTGCCAGCAGTCCAAAACTCAGGGGTTCCTACGAGCAGTACTTC
TRBJ2-5 | TRBV2 | TRBD1 | - | CASSEDRGAVETQYF | TGTGCCAGCAGTGAGGACAGGGGGGCGGTTGAGACCCAGTACTTC
TRBJ2-7 | TRBV10-3 | - | - | CAISESGQINEQYF | TGTGCCATCAGTGAGTCTGGACAGATTAACGAGCAGTACTTC
TRBJ2-7 | TRBV16 | - | - | CASSPGLNSYEQYF | TGTGCCAGCAGCCCCGGGCTAAATTCCTACGAGCAGTACTTC
TRBJ2-7 | TRBV15 | TRBD2 | - | CATASGREYEQYF | TGTGCCACCGCTAGCGGGAGGGAATACGAGCAGTACTTC
TRBJ1-5 | TRBV28 | TRBD1 | - | CASSLSSDRGLRGNQPQHF | TGTGCCAGCAGTTTATCGAGTGACAGGGGGCTTCGGGGCAATCAGCCCCAGCATTTT
TRBJ2-6 | TRBV5-6 | TRBD1 | once | CASSFTGDSGANVLTF | TGTGCCAGCAGCTTCACAGGGGACTCTGGGGCCAACGTCCTGACTTTC
TRBJ2-7 | TRBV5-5 | TRBD2 | - | CASSLGGGLDYEQYF | TGTGCCAGCAGCTTGGGCGGGGGTCTCGACTACGAGCAGTACTTC
TRBJ2-2 | TRBV5-1 | - | - | CASSFGTANTGELFF | TGCGCCAGCAGCTTCGGGACCGCCAACACCGGGGAGCTGTTTTTT
TRBJ1-1 | TRBV6-5 | - | - | CASSYSRVTEAFF | TGTGCCAGCAGTTACTCCCGGGTCACTGAAGCTTTCTTT
TRBJ1-2 | TRBV9 | - | - | CASSPQGGPAYGYTF | TGTGCCAGCAGCCCTCAGGGAGGGCCCGCCTATGGCTACACCTTC
TRBJ1-2 | TRBV19 | - | - | CASSNYGIVYGYTF | TGTGCCAGTAGTAACTACGGGATAGTCTATGGCTACACCTTC
TRBJ2-7 | TRBV27 | TRBD2 | - | CASSSKSSGSSYEQYF | TGTGCCAGCAGTTCAAAATCTAGCGGATCCTCCTACGAGCAGTACTTC
TRBJ2-7 | TRBV2 | TRBD1 | - | CASILQGAGYEQYF | TGTGCCAGCATTCTACAGGGGGCAGGGTACGAGCAGTACTTC
TRBJ2-1 | TRBV2 | TRBD2 | - | CASSYLAENNEQFF | TGTGCCAGCAGTTACCTAGCGGAGAACAATGAGCAGTTCTTC
TRBJ2-3 | TRBV7-9 | - | - | CASSTRLNTQYF | TGTGCCAGCAGCACGAGGCTAAATACGCAGTATTTT
TRBJ2-5 | TRBV6-1 | TRBD1 | - | CASSPDRAQETQYF | TGTGCCAGCAGTCCGGACAGGGCACAAGAGACCCAGTACTTC
TRBJ2-1 | TRBV4-1 | TRBD2 | - | CASSQAPQRGGRSEQFF | TGCGCCAGCAGCCAAGCCCCTCAGCGGGGGGGCCGATCTGAGCAGTTCTTC
TRBJ2-2 | TRBV5-1 | - | - | CASSLAQTSYNTGELFF | TGCGCCAGCAGCTTGGCCCAGACTTCCTACAACACCGGGGAGCTGTTTTTT